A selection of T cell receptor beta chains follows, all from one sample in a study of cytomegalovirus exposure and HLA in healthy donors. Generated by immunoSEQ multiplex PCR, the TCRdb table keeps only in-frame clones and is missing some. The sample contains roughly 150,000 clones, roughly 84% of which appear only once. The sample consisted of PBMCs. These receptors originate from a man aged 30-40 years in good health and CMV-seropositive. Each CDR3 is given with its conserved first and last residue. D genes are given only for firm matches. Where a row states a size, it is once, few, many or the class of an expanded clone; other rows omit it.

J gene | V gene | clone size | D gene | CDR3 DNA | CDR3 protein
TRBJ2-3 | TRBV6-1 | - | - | TGTGCCAGCAAATCCAGGGACAAAGATACGCAGTATTTT | CASKSRDKDTQYF
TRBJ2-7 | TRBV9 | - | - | TGTGCCAGCAGCCCCGGGGACAACGAGCAGTACTTC | CASSPGDNEQYF
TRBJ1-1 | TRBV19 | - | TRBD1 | TGTGCCAGTAGTATTTGGGACAGGGGGACTGAAGCTTTCTTT | CASSIWDRGTEAFF
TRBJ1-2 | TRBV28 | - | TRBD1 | TGTGCCAGCAGTTTAAGGGGGCAATATGGCTACACCTTC | CASSLRGQYGYTF
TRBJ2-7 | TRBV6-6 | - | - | TGTGCCAGCAGTTACACTACAGGGTCCCCTACCTACGAGCAGTACTTC | CASSYTTGSPTYEQYF
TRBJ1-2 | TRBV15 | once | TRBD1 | TGTGCCACCAGCAGACCTCCGGGACAGGGTTATGGCTACACCTTC | CATSRPPGQGYGYTF
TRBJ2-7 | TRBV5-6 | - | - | TGTGCCAGCATGGGGGCTAGGTACGAGCAGTACTTC | CASMGARYEQYF
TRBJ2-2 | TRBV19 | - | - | TGTGCCAGTAGTCCTCAGGGGGGGAACACCGGGGAGCTGTTTTTT | CASSPQGGNTGELFF
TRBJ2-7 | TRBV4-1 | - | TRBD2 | TGCGCCAGCAGCCAAGCGATTAGCGGGAGCTACGAGCAGTACTTC | CASSQAISGSYEQYF
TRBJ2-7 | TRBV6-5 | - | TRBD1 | TGTGCCAGCAGTCGATCGGGACAGGGGGTAGGGGAGCAGTACTTC | CASSRSGQGVGEQYF
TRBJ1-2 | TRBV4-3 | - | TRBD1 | TGCGCCAGCAGCCAAACGACAGGGAACTATGGCTACACCTTC | CASSQTTGNYGYTF